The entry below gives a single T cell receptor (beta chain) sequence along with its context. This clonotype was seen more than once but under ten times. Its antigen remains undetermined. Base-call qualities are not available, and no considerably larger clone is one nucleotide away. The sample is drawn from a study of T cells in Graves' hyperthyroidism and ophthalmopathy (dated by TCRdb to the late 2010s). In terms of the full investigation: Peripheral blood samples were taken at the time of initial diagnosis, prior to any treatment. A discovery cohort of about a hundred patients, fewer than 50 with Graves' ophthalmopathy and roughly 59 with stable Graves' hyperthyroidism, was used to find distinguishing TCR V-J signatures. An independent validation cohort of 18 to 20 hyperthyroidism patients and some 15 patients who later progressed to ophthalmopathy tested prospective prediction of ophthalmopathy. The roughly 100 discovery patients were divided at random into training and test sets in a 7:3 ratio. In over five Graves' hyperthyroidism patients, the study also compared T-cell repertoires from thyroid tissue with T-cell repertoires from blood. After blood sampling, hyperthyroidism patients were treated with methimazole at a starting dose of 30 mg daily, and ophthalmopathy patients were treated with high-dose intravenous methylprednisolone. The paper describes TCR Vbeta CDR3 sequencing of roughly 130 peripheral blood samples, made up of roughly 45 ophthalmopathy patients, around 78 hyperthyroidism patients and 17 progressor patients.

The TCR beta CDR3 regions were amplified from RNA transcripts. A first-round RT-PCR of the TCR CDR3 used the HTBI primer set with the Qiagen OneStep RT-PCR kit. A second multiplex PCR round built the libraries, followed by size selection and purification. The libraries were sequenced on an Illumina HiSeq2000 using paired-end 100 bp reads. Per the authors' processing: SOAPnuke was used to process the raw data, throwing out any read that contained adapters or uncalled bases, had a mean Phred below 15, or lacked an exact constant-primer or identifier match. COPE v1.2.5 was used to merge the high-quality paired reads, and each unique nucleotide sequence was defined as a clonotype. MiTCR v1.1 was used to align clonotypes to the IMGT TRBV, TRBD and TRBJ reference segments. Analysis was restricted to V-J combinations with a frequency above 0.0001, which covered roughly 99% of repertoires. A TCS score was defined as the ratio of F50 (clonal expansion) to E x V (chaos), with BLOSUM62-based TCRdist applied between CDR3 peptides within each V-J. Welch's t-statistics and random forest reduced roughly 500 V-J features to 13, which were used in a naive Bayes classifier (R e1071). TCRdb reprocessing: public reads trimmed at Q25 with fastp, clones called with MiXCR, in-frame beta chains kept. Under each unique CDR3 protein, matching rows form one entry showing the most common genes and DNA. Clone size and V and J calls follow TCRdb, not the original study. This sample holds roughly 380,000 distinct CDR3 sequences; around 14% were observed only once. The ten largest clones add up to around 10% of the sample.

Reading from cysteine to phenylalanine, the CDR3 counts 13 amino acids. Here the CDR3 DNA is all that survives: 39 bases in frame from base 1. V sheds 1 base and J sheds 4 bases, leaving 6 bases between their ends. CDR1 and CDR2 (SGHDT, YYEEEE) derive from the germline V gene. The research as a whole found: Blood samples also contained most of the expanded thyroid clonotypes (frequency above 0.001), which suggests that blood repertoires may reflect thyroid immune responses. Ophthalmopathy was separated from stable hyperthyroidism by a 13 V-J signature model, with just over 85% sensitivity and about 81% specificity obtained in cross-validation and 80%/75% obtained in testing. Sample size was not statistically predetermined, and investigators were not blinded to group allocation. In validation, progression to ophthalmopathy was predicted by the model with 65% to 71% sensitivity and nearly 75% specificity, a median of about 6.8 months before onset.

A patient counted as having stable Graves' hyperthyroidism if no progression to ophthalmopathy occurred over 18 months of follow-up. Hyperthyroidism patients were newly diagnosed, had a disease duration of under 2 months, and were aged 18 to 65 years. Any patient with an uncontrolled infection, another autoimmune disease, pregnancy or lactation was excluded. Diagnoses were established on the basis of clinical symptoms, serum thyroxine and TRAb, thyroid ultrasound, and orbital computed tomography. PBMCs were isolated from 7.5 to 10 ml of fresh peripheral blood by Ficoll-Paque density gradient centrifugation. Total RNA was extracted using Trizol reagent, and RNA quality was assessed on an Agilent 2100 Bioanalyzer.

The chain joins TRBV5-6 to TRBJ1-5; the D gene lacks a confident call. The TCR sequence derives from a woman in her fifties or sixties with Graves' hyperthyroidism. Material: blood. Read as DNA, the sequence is TGTGCCAGCAGCTTGTCTGAGAATCAGCCCCAGCATTTT. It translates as CASSLSENQPQHF.